This T cell receptor (beta chain) was observed in a study of cytomegalovirus exposure and HLA in healthy donors (dated by TCRdb to about 2017). In terms of the full investigation: An earlier analysis of roughly 630 of the donors reported about 250 Gb of sequence data and approximately 110 million unique TCR beta sequences from about 180 million T cells. A later genetic analysis took genome-wide SNP genotypes for about 55% of the 666 donors and used that subset as a discovery cohort. An early release that covered about 600 HLA-typed donors contained around 300 gigabases of sequencing data and tens of millions of unique TCR sequences. To predict cytomegalovirus infection status, the study brought together high-throughput TCR immunosequencing, statistical association of individual TCRs with disease status, and machine learning. To study patterns of TCR occurrence, a later analysis re-analyzed previously published TCR beta repertoires from just over 650 donors and added high-resolution HLA genotyping. In an earlier analysis of over 550 of the donors, high-throughput TCR beta sequencing was used to judge whether each TCR beta V gene segment behaved as functional or pseudogenic. Of the roughly 400 genotyped donors, roughly 85% fell in the genetic ancestry cluster associated with self-reported Caucasian donors. Roughly 5 DR-DQ haplotypes were handled as single units for association and clustering because linkage in the cohort was strong. Donor age, sex, ethnicity and CMV serostatus were collected together with the repertoire data. The study aimed to test whether signatures of past pathogen exposure could be identified by cataloging public T cell receptors. All discovery cohort repertoires had been generated on a single sequencing platform. The later analysis used no new phenotypic data to find candidate immune exposures, relying instead on TCR beta sequences and their occurrence across donors. The T cell repertoires of several hundred subjects were profiled by immunosequencing and related to cytomegalovirus serostatus. In addition to the first cohort of around 670 subjects, a separate validation cohort of over 90 different subjects was used. HLA typing included class I and class II loci at four-digit resolution. The number of typed donors differed by locus: roughly 620-630 for A, B, C, DRB1 and DQB1; some 500 for DQA1; roughly 600 for DPA1; and about 470 for DPB1. Across 398 genotyped donors of the cohort, an average of about 220,000 unique TCR beta nucleotide sequences per donor were sequenced, and roughly 20% of those sequences were non-productive.

Broader findings and caveats from the paper: A few of the identified cytomegalovirus-associated TCR beta chains were confirmed in vitro to be specific for cytomegalovirus antigens. A later analysis found that most CMV-associated TCR beta chains appeared HLA-restricted, with HLA associations seemingly driven largely by CMV exposure. Cytomegalovirus status was reported to be diagnosed by the classifier with high specificity and sensitivity in both the original and validation cohorts. A further reported finding was that TCR beta sequences accurately predicted the HLA-A and HLA-B alleles for most subjects in the first cohort. Sequencing depth was assumed to be roughly uniform across donors in the presence/absence analyses, though that assumption may not hold. It was suggested by the authors that the approach could potentially be generalized to other disease states and immunological phenotypes. Because some donors lacked HLA typing at each locus, the association tests relied only on the typed subset. In a later analysis, several top co-occurrence clusters were reported to appear linked to parvovirus B19, influenza, CMV and Epstein-Barr virus. In a later analysis, TCR association rates were found to vary across HLA loci, with the most associated TCRs seen for DRB1 alleles and the fewest for HLA-C alleles. Some 16 rarely observed V segments, including chromosome 9 orphons, were excluded from the earlier analysis of several hundred of the donors because counts were too low. Compared with equally common non-associated chains, HLA-associated TCR beta chains in a later analysis were more clonally expanded and had lower generation probabilities. Across donors, most TCR sequences were observed very rarely, whereas some public TCRs were present in many individuals. In the study, some 180 TCR beta chains were listed as associated with cytomegalovirus. A later analysis associated 16,951 TCR beta sequences with specific HLA alleles at a false discovery rate of 0.05. In an earlier analysis of several hundred of the donors, most TCR beta V segments were observed in productive rearrangements about 87% or about 30% of the time, broadly matching IMGT annotations. CMV serostatus was the only immune exposure information available for the cohort. This cohort had only TCR beta chains sequenced, and the lack of alpha or paired-chain data limited which features could be detected. When HLA alleles, especially DR and DQ, strongly co-occurred, attributing TCR associations to individual alleles was difficult. In a later genetic analysis, a missense DCLRE1C variant was associated with V-gene and J-gene trimming of TCR beta chains, and the association was replicated in an independent cohort. Some IMGT-functional V segments, including TRBV6-2 and TRBV6-3, could not be told apart with the 87-base-pair reads, so those segments were excluded. In a later genetic analysis, fewer N-insertions in productive TCRs were reported among donors in an Asian-associated ancestry cluster than the roughly 670-donor mean. The sequencing pipeline was judged likely to have produced a cluster of highly shared sequence variants as a technical artifact. Correlated functional status among segregating V segments might be attributable to linkage disequilibrium, but an unknown experimental factor could not be ruled out.

V sheds 0 bases and J sheds 6 bases, leaving 13 bases between their ends. The CDR3, from cysteine to phenylalanine, totals 15 residues. The entry retains the CDR3 DNA only, 45 bases that are in frame from base 1. As encoded in the germline V gene, CDR1 is SGHTA while CDR2 is FQGNSA. As to this clone: Its antigen specificity is not known.

Library construction relied on the immunoSEQ multiplex PCR assay. For the multiplex PCR, a mixture combining 60 forward primers for TCR Vbeta segments and 13 reverse primers for TCR Jbeta segments was used. A multiplex PCR assay on genomic DNA amplified the CDR3 region of rearranged TCR beta genes. On the Illumina HiSeq System, the amplified TCR beta libraries were sequenced as 87-base-pair reads. Per the authors' processing: In a later analysis, 77 million or so unique TCR beta chains were counted across the 500 to 850 repertoires, and roughly 11 million of these chains were shared by at least two donors. Raw reads were error-corrected and collapsed into unique sequences with a nearest-neighbor algorithm that merged closely related sequences to remove PCR and sequencing errors. Alignment of CDR3 sequences to IMGT reference sequences was used to assign V, D and J gene segments. Each retained sequence needed at least a six-nucleotide match to both a V gene segment and a J gene segment. A rearrangement counted as productive if the CDR3 had no stop codons and remained in frame with V and J, and every other rearrangement counted as non-productive. CDR3 was defined according to IMGT convention as the region running from the second conserved V-encoded cysteine to the conserved J-encoded phenylalanine. The earlier analysis of about 500 of the donors excluded sequences that lacked an unambiguous match to a single V gene segment. An earlier analysis of a few hundred of the donors called V segments functional above 56.7% productive rearrangements and segregating when the between-donor standard deviation exceeded 5%. To diagnose cytomegalovirus status from the catalog of TCR beta chain sequences, a statistical classification framework was built. A later analysis assigned V and J genes by comparing TCR nucleotide sequences with IMGT/GENE-DB human TR gene sequences. Using the TCRdist pipeline, a later analysis assigned CDR3 sequences along with most-parsimonious VDJ recombination scenarios. In a later analysis, each TCR beta chain was defined by its CDR3 amino acid sequence together with its V-gene family, and reads without a unique V-gene family were excluded. To address suspected cross-contamination and a sequencing artifact, a later analysis removed 550 to 750 highly shared, low-generation-probability nucleotide sequences. A later analysis calculated a clonal expansion index for each public chain from normalized within-repertoire ranks of inferred template counts. A later analysis computed generation probabilities with a VDJ recombination model fitted to out-of-frame rearrangements, and checked the results against IGoR. A later analysis scored TCR-TCR, TCR-HLA and TCR-CMV co-occurrence with hypergeometric tests, applying a repertoire-size bias correction to TCR pairs. A later analysis estimated false discovery rates by permuting HLA or CMV assignments 20 times. A later analysis grouped co-occurring TCRs with DBSCAN, adding TCRdist sequence similarity when clustering within HLA-allele-positive subsets. Co-occurrence clustering excluded repertoires with fewer than 30,000 or more than 120,000 public chains, plus five with anomalous nucleotide sharing. TCRdb provides this immuneACCESS table in a form limited to in-frame rearrangements. Some clones are lacking; in checked studies, under half of them reflect an unresolved V gene, and why the rest are absent is not known. From that table come the V and J calls and clone size; the DNA was used to work out D and trimming. This sample's clone table shows just under 60,000 clones. The ten largest clones take up 4% of the sample.

The cohort comprised some 700 healthy bone marrow donors. At the time of sampling, every cohort member was nominally healthy, though immune exposures that went unrecorded were likely present. The donor was CMV seronegative and belonged to the group of 320 or so seronegative cohort members. A peripheral blood sample was provided by each donor, and peripheral blood mononuclear cells were used for TCR beta sequencing. The Qiagen DNeasy Blood Extraction Kit was used to extract genomic DNA from the blood cell samples. The sequenced material came from PBMCs. This TCR was sampled from a male donor in good health and CMV-seronegative. The sequence links TRBV7-2 to TRBJ2-3; the D gene is perhaps TRBD2, on 6 matching bases. The sequence in DNA is TGTGCCAGCAGCTTAGCGGACTACCAGGCGGATACGCAGTATTTT. Translated, it gives CASSLADYQADTQYF.